The 8 T cell receptor beta chains below come from one sample, sequenced in a study of blood T cells in healthy people across ages. A second PCR, run for about 6 to 11 cycles, used a sample-barcoded 5' primer plus a J-beta primer mix. TCRdb reprocessed the 5' RACE reads via MiXCR and lists one record per CDR3 protein. Among just over 800,000 distinct CDR3 sequences, 62% were seen once, and the ten largest hold roughly a quarter. The material sequenced was blood. These receptors all come from a man younger than 45 in good health.

Remarks on this clonotype: A much larger clone lies one base from this, so it may be a read error. This sequence joins TRBV9 and TRBJ1-2; unclear D gene. Germline assignment: CDR1 SGDLS and CDR2 YYNGEE. CDR3 length: 15 residues. The V gene lost 0 bases and the J gene lost 4 bases, with 13 bases spanning the gap. The CDR3 reads CASSVGTGVTYGYTF. The CDR3 DNA is TGTGCCAGCAGCGTAGGCACCGGGGTTACCTATGGCTACACCTTC.

The V call is TRBV10-3, the J call TRBJ1-2; D is possibly TRBD1 (6 bases). This CDR3 contains 16 residues. Trimming took 7 bases from V and 4 from J, leaving 22 bases between them. Germline V gene data show CDR1 as ENHRY and CDR2 as SYGVKD. CDR3 DNA: TGTGCCATCATAGGGGAGGATTCAGGGGTTCTCTATGGCTACACCTTC. Amino acid sequence: CAIIGEDSGVLYGYTF.

The V and J genes are TRBV2 and TRBJ2-7; possibly TRBD1 or TRBD2 for D (6 bases each). V was trimmed by 8 bases and J by 2 bases, leaving 13 bases between them. The length of the CDR3 is 13 residues. Germline CDR1 SNHLY, CDR2 FYNNEI. This CDR3 reads CASSRGETYEQYF. The CDR3 nucleotides are TGTGCCAGCTCGAGGGGGGAGACCTACGAGCAGTACTTC. Combining the CDR3 with reference TRBV2 and TRBJ2-7 gives the whole variable domain EPEVTQTPSHQVTQMGQEVILRCVPISNHLYFYWYRQILGQKVEFLVSFYNNEISEKSEIFDDQFSVERPDGSNFTLKIRSTKLEDSAMYFCASSRGETYEQYFGPGTRLTVT.

In its sample, this clonotype was seen a few times. CDR3 region: CSAPDAGIGGDYEQYF. DNA for the CDR3: TGCAGTGCGCCCGACGCGGGGATCGGAGGGGACTACGAGCAGTACTTC. The V call is TRBV20-1, the J call TRBJ2-7, with D perhaps matching TRBD2 (6 bases). Trimming left V 6 bases short and J 3 bases short, with 24 bases between. CDR1 and CDR2 (germline): DFQATT, SNEGSKA (reference sequence). The CDR3 loop spans 16 amino acids.

A word on this clonotype: This is likely a read error, given that the CDR3 carries no conserved phenylalanine or tryptophan at its end. This chain connects TRBV7-3 to TRBJ2-7; 7 bases map to TRBD2. Trimming removed 3 bases from V and 3 bases from J; junction bases left unmatched: 5. This CDR3 region has 14 residues. In germline, CDR1 is SGHTA, CDR2 FQGTGA. The CDR3 loop is CASSFGAGDYEQYL. The CDR3 region has the DNA TGTGCCAGCAGCTTCGGGGCGGGAGACTACGAGCAGTACCTC.

About this clonotype: At one boundary the junction diverges from the germline segment, which might be a read error. This chain connects TRBV7-8 to TRBJ2-3; TRBD2 agrees at 9 bases. CDR3 size: 15 residues. The germline gives CDR1 SGHVS, CDR2 FQNEAQ. CDR3 residues: CASSLASGSTHTQYF. CDR3 sequence (DNA): TGTGCCAGCAGCTTAGCTAGCGGGAGCACACATACGCAGTATTTT.

This clonotype was counted once. This chain uses TRBV19 with TRBJ1-1; TRBD1 agrees at 7 bases. Losses at the gene ends were 5 bases for V and 1 base for J; bases not matched to a gene: 4. The CDR3 is 14 amino acids. Germline-derived CDR1 and CDR2 are LNHDA and SQIVND (reference sequence). The CDR3 nucleotides read TGTGCCAGTAGTCCGTACAGGGGGAACACTGAAGCTTTCTTT. Translation: CASSPYRGNTEAFF.

The rearrangement joins TRBV7-6 to TRBJ2-5; 9 bases are shared with TRBD1. J was trimmed by 5 bases and V by 3 bases; bases with no gene match: 10. This CDR3 has 16 residues. Germline CDR1 reads SGHVS; CDR2 reads FNYEAQ. CDR3 DNA: TGTGCCAGCAGCTTTCCGGGACAGGGTCCGGGGGAGACCCAGTACTTC. Translated: CASSFPGQGPGETQYF.